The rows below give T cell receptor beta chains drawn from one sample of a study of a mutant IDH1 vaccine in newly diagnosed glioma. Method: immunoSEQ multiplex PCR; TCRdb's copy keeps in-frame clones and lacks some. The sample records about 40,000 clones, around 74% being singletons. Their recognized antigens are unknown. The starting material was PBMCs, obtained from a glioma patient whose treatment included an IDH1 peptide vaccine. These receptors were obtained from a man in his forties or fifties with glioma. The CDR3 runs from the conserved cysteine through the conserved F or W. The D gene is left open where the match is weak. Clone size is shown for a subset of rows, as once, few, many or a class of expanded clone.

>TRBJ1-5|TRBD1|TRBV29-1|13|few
TGCAGCGTTATGGGACAGGAAAATCAGCCCCAGCATTTT
CSVMGQENQPQHF
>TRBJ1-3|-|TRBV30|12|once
TGTGCCTGGAGTCAACAGGGAAACACCATATATTTT
CAWSQQGNTIYF
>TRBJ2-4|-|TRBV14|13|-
TGTGCCAGCAGCCAGGGGACGGTAAACATTCAGTACTTC
CASSQGTVNIQYF
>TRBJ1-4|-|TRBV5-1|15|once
TGCGCCAGCAGCCCCGGAGGGAGGAGTAATGAAAAACTGTTTTTT
CASSPGGRSNEKLFF
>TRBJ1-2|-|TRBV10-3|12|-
TGTGCCATGGAGGACAGCGACTATGGCTACACCTTC
CAMEDSDYGYTF
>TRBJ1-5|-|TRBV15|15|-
TGTGCCACCAGCAGAGAATTGATAAGCAATCAGCCCCAGCATTTT
CATSRELISNQPQHF
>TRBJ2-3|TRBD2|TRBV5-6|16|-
TGTGCCAGCAGCGGGATAGCGGGGGGAATTTCAGATACGCAGTATTTT
CASSGIAGGISDTQYF
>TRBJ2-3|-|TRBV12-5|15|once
TGTGCTAGTGGTCCCCCCGGGGTCATGGGTGGTACGCAGTATTTT
CASGPPGVMGGTQYF
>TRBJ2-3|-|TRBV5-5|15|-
TGTGCCAGCAGCAACCGGGACAACCTGGGAGATACGCAGTATTTT
CASSNRDNLGDTQYF
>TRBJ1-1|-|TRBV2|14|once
TGTGCCAGCAAGTTGACCTCCCAGGGCACTGAAGCTTTCTTT
CASKLTSQGTEAFF
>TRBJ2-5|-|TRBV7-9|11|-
TGTGCCAGCAGCCTACAAGAGACCCAGTACTTC
CASSLQETQYF
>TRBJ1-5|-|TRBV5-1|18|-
TGCGCCAGCAGCCCCATTCCCCACAGGGATGGAAGCAATCAGCCCCAGCATTTT
CASSPIPHRDGSNQPQHF
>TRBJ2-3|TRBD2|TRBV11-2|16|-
TGTGCCAGCAGCTTAGGAGCGGGGGCGCACACAGATACGCAGTATTTT
CASSLGAGAHTDTQYF
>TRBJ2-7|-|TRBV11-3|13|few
TGTGCCAGCAGCCCTGGACACTCCTACGAGCAGTACTTC
CASSPGHSYEQYF
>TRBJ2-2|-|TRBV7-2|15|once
TGTGCCAGCAGGGCCAGGCAGGGGGGCACCGGGGAGCTGTTTTTT
CASRARQGGTGELFF
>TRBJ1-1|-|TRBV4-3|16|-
TGCGCCAGCAGCCAAGATGGGGCGACGGGGAACACTGAAGCTTTCTTT
CASSQDGATGNTEAFF
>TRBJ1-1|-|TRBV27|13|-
TGTGCCAGCAGTTTCCAGGCCGGGGCTGAAGCTTTCTTT
CASSFQAGAEAFF
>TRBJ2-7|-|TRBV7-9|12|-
TGTGCCAGCAGCCCCGTGACAGTCGAGCAGTACTTC
CASSPVTVEQYF
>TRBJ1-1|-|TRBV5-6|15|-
TGTGCCAGCAGCTTAACGGCGGTCGTGAACACTGAAGCTTTCTTT
CASSLTAVVNTEAFF
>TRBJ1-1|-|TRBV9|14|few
TGTGCCAGCAGCGTAGGGGCGCGAGGCACTGAAGCTTTCTTT
CASSVGARGTEAFF
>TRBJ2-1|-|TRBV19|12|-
TGTGCCAGTAGTACCCTTGACAATGAGCAGTTCTTC
CASSTLDNEQFF
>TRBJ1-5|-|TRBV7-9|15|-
TGTGCCAGCAGCTTGGAACAGGGCAACAGTCAGCCCCAGCATTTT
CASSLEQGNSQPQHF
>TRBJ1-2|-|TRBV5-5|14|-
TGTGCCAGCAGCTTGGGTGTCGGCTTCTATGGCTACACCTTC
CASSLGVGFYGYTF
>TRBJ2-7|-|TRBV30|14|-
TGTGCCTGGAAGGAACGGTCCAGCTCCTACGAGCAGTACTTC
CAWKERSSSYEQYF
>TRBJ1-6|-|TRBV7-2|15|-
TGTGCCAGCAGCTTAGGTGGGACGTCTAATTCACCCCTCCACTTT
CASSLGGTSNSPLHF
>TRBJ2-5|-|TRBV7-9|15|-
TGTGCCAGCAGCTTAGAGGGTCCCCCGTTAGAGACCCAGTACTTC
CASSLEGPPLETQYF
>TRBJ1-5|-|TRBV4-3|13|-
TGCGCCAGCAGCCTAGCGAGGGAGCAGCCCCAGCATTTT
CASSLAREQPQHF
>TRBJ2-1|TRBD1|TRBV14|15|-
TGTGCCAGCAGCCAGCCAGGGACAGGGCCCAATGAGCAGTTCTTC
CASSQPGTGPNEQFF
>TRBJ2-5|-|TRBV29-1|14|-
TGCAGCGTCGCTCCGGGACGGCCCCAAGAGACCCAGTACTTC
CSVAPGRPQETQYF
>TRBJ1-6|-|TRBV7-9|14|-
TGTGCCAGCAGCTTAGGGGCCGTTAATTCACCCCTCCACTTT
CASSLGAVNSPLHF
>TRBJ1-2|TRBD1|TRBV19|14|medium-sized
TGTGCCAGTATACCCGGGACAGGCCACTATGGCTACACCTTC
CASIPGTGHYGYTF
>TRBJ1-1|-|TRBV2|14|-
TGTGCCAGCAGTCCTCTACAGCGGAACACTGAAGCTTTCTTT
CASSPLQRNTEAFF
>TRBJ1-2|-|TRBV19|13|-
TGTGCCAGTAGTGCAACCGGGACAAGAGGCTACACCTTC
CASSATGTRGYTF
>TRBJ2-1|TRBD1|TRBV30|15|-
TGTGCCTGGAGTTTTACCGGACAGGGTCGGGATGAGCAGTTCTTC
CAWSFTGQGRDEQFF
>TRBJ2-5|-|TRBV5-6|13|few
TGTGCCAGCAGACCGGGGGCGGGGGAGACCCAGTACTTC
CASRPGAGETQYF
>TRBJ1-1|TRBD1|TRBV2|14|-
TGTGCCAGCCAGGGACAGGAATTGAACACTGAAGCTTTCTTT
CASQGQELNTEAFF
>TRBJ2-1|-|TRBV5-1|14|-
TGCGCCAGCAGCGCCAGGGGAGGGTGGGATGAGCAGTTCTTC
CASSARGGWDEQFF
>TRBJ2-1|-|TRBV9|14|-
TGTGCCAGCAGCAGGGATTTGCCCTACAATGAGCAGTTCTTC
CASSRDLPYNEQFF
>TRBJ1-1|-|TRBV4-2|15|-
TGTGCCAGCAGCCGACGGTGGGCTCGAACAGAGGAAGCTTTCTTT
CASSRRWARTEEAFF
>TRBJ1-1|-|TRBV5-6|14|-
TGTGCCAGCAGCTTAACAGGGTCGGGAACTGAAGCTTTCTTT
CASSLTGSGTEAFF
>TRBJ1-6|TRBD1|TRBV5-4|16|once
TGTGCCAGCAGCTTCCTCTCGGGACAGGGCGAGTCACCCCTCCACTTT
CASSFLSGQGESPLHF
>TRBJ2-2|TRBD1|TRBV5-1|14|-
TGCGCCAGCAGCACCGGACAGGGGATAGGGGAGCTGTTTTTT
CASSTGQGIGELFF
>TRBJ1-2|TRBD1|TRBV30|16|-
TGTGCCTGGAGTTTCTCGGGGGACAGCCGAAACTATGGCTACACCTTC
CAWSFSGDSRNYGYTF
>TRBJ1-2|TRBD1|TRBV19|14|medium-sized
TGTGCCAGTAGCCGGGACAGGGGGAACTATGGCTACACCTTC
CASSRDRGNYGYTF
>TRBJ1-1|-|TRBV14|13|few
TGTGCCAGCAGCCAACTTGATCAATCTGAAGCTTTCTTT
CASSQLDQSEAFF
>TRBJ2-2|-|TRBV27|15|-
TGTGCCAGCAGCAATGACAGGCTAGTGGGTGGGGAGCTGTTTTTT
CASSNDRLVGGELFF